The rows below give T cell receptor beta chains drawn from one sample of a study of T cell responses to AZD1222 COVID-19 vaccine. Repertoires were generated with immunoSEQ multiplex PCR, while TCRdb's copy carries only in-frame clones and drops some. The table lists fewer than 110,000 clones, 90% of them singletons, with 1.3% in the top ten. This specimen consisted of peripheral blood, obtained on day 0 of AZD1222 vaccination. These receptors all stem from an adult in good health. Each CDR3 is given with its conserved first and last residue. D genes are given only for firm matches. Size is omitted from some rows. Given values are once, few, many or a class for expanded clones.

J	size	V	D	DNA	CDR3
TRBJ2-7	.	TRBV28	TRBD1	TGTGCCAGCAGTTTAGAACAGGGGCAGACCTACGAGCAGTACTTC	CASSLEQGQTYEQYF
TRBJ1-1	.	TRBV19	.	TGTGCCTCCTGGGGCGAGGGCACTGAAGCTTTCTTT	CASWGEGTEAFF
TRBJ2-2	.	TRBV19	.	TGTGCCAGTAGAAGTACCGGGACAAGAAGAACCGGGGAGCTGTTTTTT	CASRSTGTRRTGELFF
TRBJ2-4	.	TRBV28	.	TGTGCCAGTGATGCAGGGTCTGCAAACATTCAGTACTTC	CASDAGSANIQYF
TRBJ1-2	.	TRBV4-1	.	TGCGCCAGCAGCCAAGGATTACCCGCTAACTATGGCTACACCTTC	CASSQGLPANYGYTF
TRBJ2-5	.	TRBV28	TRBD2	TGTGCCAGCAGCAGGCGACGTGACGGGAGGGAGACCCAGTACTTC	CASSRRRDGRETQYF
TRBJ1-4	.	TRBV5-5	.	TGTGCCAGCAGCTTGCGAAGGGAGGGGACTGAAAAACTGTTTTTT	CASSLRREGTEKLFF
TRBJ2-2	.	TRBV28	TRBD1	TGTGCCAGCAGTTTACAGGGGGCGAACACCGGGGAGCTGTTTTTT	CASSLQGANTGELFF
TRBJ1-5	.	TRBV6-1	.	TGTGCCAGCAGTGATGGGGCCCCGAGGGGCAATCAGCCCCAGCATTTT	CASSDGAPRGNQPQHF
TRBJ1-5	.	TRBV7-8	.	TGTGCCAGCAGCTTAACGCGGGTAAAAGGCAATCAGCCCCAGCATTTT	CASSLTRVKGNQPQHF
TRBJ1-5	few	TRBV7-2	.	TGTGCCAGCAGCTTAGTGGTTGCGGGCTCCCAGCCCCAGCATTTT	CASSLVVAGSQPQHF
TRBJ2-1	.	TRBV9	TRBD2	TGTGCCAGCAGTAAAGCGGGGGGGCTTGTCGGGCAGTTCTTC	CASSKAGGLVGQFF
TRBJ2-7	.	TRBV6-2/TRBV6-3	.	TGTGCCAGCAGTTACGGGAGAGGGACCCCTTACGAGCAGTACTTC	CASSYGRGTPYEQYF
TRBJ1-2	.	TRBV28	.	TGTGCCAGCAGTCCCCGTGGGTTGTTCGACTATGGCTACACCTTC	CASSPRGLFDYGYTF
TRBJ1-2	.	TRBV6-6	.	TGTGCCAGCAGACGGCCGGGACAACCATATGGCTACACCTTC	CASRRPGQPYGYTF
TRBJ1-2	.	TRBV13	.	TGTGCCAGCAGCTTAGGAAGTAACTATGGCTACACCTTC	CASSLGSNYGYTF
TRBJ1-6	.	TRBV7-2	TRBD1	TGTGCCAGCAGCCCCCGACAGGGGAATAATTCACCCCTCCACTTT	CASSPRQGNNSPLHF
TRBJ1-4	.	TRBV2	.	TGTGCCAGCAGTCCCCGGGCTCGTCTAAATGAAAAACTGTTTTTT	CASSPRARLNEKLFF
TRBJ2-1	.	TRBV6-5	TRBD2	TGTGCCAGCAGTTATACTAGCGGGGGGGGCAATGAGCAGTTCTTC	CASSYTSGGGNEQFF
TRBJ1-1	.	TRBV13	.	TGTGCCAGCAGCCCAAAAGGGGGGGCGATGAACACTGAAGCTTTCTTT	CASSPKGGAMNTEAFF
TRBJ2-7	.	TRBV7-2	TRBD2	TGTGCCAGCAGCTTAGTAGGTATACGGGGGACTACCTACGAGCAGTACTTC	CASSLVGIRGTTYEQYF
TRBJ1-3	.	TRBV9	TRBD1	TGTGCCAGCAGCGTTACAGGGGCGGGAAACACCATATATTTT	CASSVTGAGNTIYF
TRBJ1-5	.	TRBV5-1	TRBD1	TGCGCCAGCAGCTGGACAGGGTATCCTCAGCCCCAGCATTTT	CASSWTGYPQPQHF
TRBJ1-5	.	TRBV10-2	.	TGCGCCAGCAGTGAGTCCATGCCCGATCAGCCCCAGCATTTT	CASSESMPDQPQHF
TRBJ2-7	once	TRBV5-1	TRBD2	TGCGCCAGCAGCTTGACTAGCGGGGGCATTCCCTACGAGCAGTACTTC	CASSLTSGGIPYEQYF
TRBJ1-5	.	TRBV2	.	TGTGCCAGCAGGGCGACAGGCAATCAGCCCCAGCATTTT	CASRATGNQPQHF
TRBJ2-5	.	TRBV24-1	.	TGTGCCACCAGTGATTTTCCGAGGGGAGAGACCCAGTACTTC	CATSDFPRGETQYF
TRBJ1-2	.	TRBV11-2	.	TGTGCCAGCAGCCAGGGGTTCGAGGGCTACACCTTC	CASSQGFEGYTF
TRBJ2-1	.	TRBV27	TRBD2	TGTGCCAGCGCAGGCAGGGAGCGGGGGAGGGATGAGCAGTTCTTC	CASAGRERGRDEQFF
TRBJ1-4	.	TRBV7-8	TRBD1	TGTGCCAGCAGCAGGGGGGACAGGGTAGTAACTAATGAAAAACTGTTTTTT	CASSRGDRVVTNEKLFF
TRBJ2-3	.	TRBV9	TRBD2	TGTGCCAGCAGCTCGCGGGGGGGCCTCACAGATACGCAGTATTTT	CASSSRGGLTDTQYF
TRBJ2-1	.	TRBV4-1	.	TGCGCCAGCAGCCAGCCGGGGGCCTCGAACAATGAGCAGTTCTTC	CASSQPGASNNEQFF
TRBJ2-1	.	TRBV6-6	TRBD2	TGTGCCAGCACTCCAGGACTAGCGGGATACAATGAGCAGTTCTTC	CASTPGLAGYNEQFF
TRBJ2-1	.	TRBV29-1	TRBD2	TGCAGCGTGGGATCCGGGGGGAGCTCCTACAATGAGCAGTTCTTC	CSVGSGGSSYNEQFF
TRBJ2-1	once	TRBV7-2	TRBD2	TGTGCCAGCAGAAGAACGGGGGGAAACAATGAGCAGTTCTTC	CASRRTGGNNEQFF
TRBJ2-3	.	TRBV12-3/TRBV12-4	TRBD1	TGTGCCACCCTCGAGGGGACAGGAGATACGCAGTATTTT	CATLEGTGDTQYF
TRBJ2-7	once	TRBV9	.	TGTGCCAGCAGCGTAGCGGCTGTCCCCTACGAGCAGTACTTC	CASSVAAVPYEQYF
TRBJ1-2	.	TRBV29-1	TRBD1	TGCAGCGTTGAAGATCCCGACAGGGAGGGTGGCTACACCTTC	CSVEDPDREGGYTF
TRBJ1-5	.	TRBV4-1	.	TGCGCCAGCAGCCAAGGACTTTTTCACTACCAGCCCCAGCATTTT	CASSQGLFHYQPQHF
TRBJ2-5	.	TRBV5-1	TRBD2	TGCGCCAGCAGCTTGGCCGGGACTAAAGAGACCCAGTACTTC	CASSLAGTKETQYF
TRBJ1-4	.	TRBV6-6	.	TGTGCCAGCAGTTACGACTGGACTGAGGGGGAAAAACTGTTTTTT	CASSYDWTEGEKLFF
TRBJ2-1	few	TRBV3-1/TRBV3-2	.	TGTGCCAGCAGCCACAAACCGGTTTACGATGAGCAGTTCTTC	CASSHKPVYDEQFF
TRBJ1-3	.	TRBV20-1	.	TGCAGTGCTAGGGGTGGAAACACCATATATTTT	CSARGGNTIYF
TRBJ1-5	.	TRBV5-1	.	TGCGCCAGCAGCTTCGATAGCAATCAGCCCCAGCATTTT	CASSFDSNQPQHF
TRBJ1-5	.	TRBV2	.	TGTGCCAGCAGGGGAGCTTGGGGCAATCAGCCCCAGCATTTT	CASRGAWGNQPQHF
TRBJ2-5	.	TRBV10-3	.	TGTGCCACCCGAAGTCTCGCGGGGGCGGAAGAGACCCAGTACTTC	CATRSLAGAEETQYF
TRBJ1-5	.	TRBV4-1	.	TGCGCCAGCAGCCAAGAGAGGGGCTCTCAGCCCCAGCATTTT	CASSQERGSQPQHF
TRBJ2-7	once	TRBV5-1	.	TGCGCCAGCAGCCGAAGCCGTAGGAACGAGCAGTACTTC	CASSRSRRNEQYF
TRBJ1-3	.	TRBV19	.	TGTGCCAGTAGTATGACCCAGGCCTCTGGAAACACCATATATTTT	CASSMTQASGNTIYF
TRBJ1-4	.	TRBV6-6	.	TGTGCCAGCAGTCTTTTCCATTGGGACGCCGCAACTAATGAAAAACTGTTTTTT	CASSLFHWDAATNEKLFF
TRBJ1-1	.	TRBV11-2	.	TGTGCCAGCAGCTTAGATAAGGGTAGTTCGGCTGAAGCTTTCTTT	CASSLDKGSSAEAFF
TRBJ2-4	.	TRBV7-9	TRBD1	TGTGCCAGCAGCTCCGACAGGGACATTCAGTACTTC	CASSSDRDIQYF
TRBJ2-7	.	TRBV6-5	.	TGTGCCAGCAGTCCAGGGTGGCCCCACGAGCAGTACTTC	CASSPGWPHEQYF
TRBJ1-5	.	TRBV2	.	TGTGCCAGCAGTGATTTGGGGAATCAGCCCCAGCATTTT	CASSDLGNQPQHF
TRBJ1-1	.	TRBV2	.	TGTGCCAGCAGGGGGTACACTGAAGCTTTCTTT	CASRGYTEAFF
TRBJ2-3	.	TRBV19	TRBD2	TGTGCCAGTAGTATTTCTGCGGGGGGGCCGGTGGGCACAGATACGCAGTATTTT	CASSISAGGPVGTDTQYF
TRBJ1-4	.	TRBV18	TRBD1	TGTGCCAGCTCACCCTATGAGACAGGGACAATGTTTTTT	CASSPYETGTMFF
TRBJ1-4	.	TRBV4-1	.	TGCGCCAGCAGCCAAGGGATCCGGGGGCGGTCGGATGAAAAACTGTTTTTT	CASSQGIRGRSDEKLFF
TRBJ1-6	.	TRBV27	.	TGTGCCAGCAGTTTAGGACCGAATAATTCACCCCTCCACTTT	CASSLGPNNSPLHF
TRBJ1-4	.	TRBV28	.	TGTGCCAGTGGGGCCCGAGAAAAACTGTTTTTT	CASGAREKLFF